The TCR beta chain described here comes from a study of blood T cell repertoires in COVID-19. Trimming removed 2 bases from V and 0 bases from J, with 11 bases in between. This CDR3 is 16 amino acids long. The germline CDR1 and CDR2 sequences are SNHLY and FYNNEI. As handled by the study authors: From reference gene primer amplification, estimates of nucleated cell counts were derived. Profiled with immunoSEQ multiplex PCR; TCRdb holds only in-frame clones, not every one. D and trimming were read from the DNA, whereas the V and J calls and clone size are those reported in that table. The table shows over 90,000 clones, with roughly 92% occurring only once.

The TCR originated in a woman aged 50 to 60 with COVID-19, enrolled during active disease. The sample taken for sequencing was peripheral blood. This rearrangement joins TRBV2 to TRBJ1-3; no reliable D call. CDR3 in DNA: TGTGCCAGCAGTGAACGCCAGGCCTACTCTGGAAACACCATATATTTT. It translates to CASSERQAYSGNTIYF.